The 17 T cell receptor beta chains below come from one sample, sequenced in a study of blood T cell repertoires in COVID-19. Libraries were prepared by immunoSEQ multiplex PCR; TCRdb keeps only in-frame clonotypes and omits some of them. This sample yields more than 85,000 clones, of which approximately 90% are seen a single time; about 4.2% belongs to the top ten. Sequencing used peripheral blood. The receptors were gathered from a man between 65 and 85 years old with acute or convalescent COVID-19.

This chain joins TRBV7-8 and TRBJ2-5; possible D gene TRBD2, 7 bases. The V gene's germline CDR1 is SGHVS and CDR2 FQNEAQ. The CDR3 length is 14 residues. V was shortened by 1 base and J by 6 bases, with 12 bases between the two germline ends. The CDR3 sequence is CASSLGGGAQTQYF. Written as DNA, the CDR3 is TGTGCCAGCAGCTTAGGAGGGGGGGCGCAGACCCAGTACTTC.

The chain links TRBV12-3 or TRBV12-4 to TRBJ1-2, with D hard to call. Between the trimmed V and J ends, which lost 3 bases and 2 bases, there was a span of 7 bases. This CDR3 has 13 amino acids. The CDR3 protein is CASSLGPNYGYTF. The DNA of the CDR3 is TGTGCCAGCAGTTTGGGCCCAAACTATGGCTACACCTTC.

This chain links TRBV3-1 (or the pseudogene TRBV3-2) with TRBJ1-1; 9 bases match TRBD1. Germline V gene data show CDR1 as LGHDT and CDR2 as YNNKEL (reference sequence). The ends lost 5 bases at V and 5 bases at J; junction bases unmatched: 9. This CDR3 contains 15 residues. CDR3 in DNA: TGTGCCAGCAGCTCTCCGGGACAGGGATGGACTGAAGCTTTCTTT. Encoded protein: CASSSPGQGWTEAFF.

CDR3 nucleotides: TGTGCCAGCAGCTTACCGGGACAGGAGAACACTGAAGCTTTCTTT. This gives the protein CASSLPGQENTEAFF. This chain connects TRBV5-5 to TRBJ1-1; 8 nucleotides agree with TRBD1. Germline V gene sequence: CDR1 SGHKS, CDR2 YYEKEE (reference sequence). The CDR3 sequence is 15 residues long. V shed 2 bases, J shed 1 base, and the junction held 4 bases outside the gene matches.

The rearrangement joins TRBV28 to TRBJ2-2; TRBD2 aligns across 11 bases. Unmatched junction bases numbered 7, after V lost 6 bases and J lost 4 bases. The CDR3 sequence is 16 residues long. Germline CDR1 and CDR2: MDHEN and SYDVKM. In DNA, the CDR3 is TGTGCCAGCAGGCTTAGGACTAGCGGGCTCACCGGGGAGCTGTTTTTT. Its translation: CASRLRTSGLTGELFF.

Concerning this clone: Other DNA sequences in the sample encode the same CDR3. This CDR3 reads CASSRDRGNQPQHF. For the CDR3, the DNA is TGTGCCAGCAGTCGGGACAGGGGCAATCAGCCCCAGCATTTT. The chain has TRBV2 and TRBJ1-5, with TRBD1 matching 9 bases. Germline CDR1 is SNHLY and CDR2 is FYNNEI. The CDR3 runs 14 residues. J gave up 2 bases and V 5 bases, and 1 base lay outside the gene matches. The full variable domain, rest sourced from reference TRBV2 and TRBJ1-5, is EPEVTQTPSHQVTQMGQEVILRCVPISNHLYFYWYRQILGQKVEFLVSFYNNEISEKSEIFDDQFSVERPDGSNFTLKIRSTKLEDSAMYFCASSRDRGNQPQHFGDGTRLSIL.

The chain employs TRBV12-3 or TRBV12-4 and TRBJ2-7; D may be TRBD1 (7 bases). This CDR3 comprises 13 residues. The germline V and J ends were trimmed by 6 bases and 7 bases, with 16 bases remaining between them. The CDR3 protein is CASSALQGGEQYV. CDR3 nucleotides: TGTGCCAGCAGCGCTCTCCAGGGGGGAGAGCAGTACGTC.

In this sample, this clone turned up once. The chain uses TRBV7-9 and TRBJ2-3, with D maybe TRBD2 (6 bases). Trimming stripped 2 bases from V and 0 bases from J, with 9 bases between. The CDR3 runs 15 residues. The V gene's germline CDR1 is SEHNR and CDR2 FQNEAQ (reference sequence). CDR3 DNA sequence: TGTGCCAGCAGCTTATGGCGGGAAAGCACAGATACGCAGTATTTT. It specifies CASSLWRESTDTQYF.

The chain's CDR3 is CASSQGAWETQYF. The CDR3 DNA sequence: TGTGCCAGCAGTCAGGGGGCTTGGGAGACCCAGTACTTC. The rearrangement uses TRBV6-5 and TRBJ2-5, with 8 bases fitting TRBD1. The CDR3 consists of 13 residues. V lost 5 bases and J lost 5; bases outside the gene matches: 4. CDR1 and CDR2 (germline): MNHEY, SVGAGI.

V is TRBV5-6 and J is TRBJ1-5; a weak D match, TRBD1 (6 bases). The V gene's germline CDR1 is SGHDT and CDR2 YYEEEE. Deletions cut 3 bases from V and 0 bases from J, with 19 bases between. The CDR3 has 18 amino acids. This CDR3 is CASSSTGTGLYSNQPQHF. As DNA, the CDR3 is TGTGCCAGCAGCTCTACCGGAACAGGGCTATATAGCAATCAGCCCCAGCATTTT.

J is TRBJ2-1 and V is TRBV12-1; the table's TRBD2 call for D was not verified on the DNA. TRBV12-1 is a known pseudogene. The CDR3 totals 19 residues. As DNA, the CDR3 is TGTGCCAGCAGCCACTGGGGGACTAGCGGGGCCGCAAGCCTAATGAAGCAGTTCTTC. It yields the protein CASSHWGTSGAASLMKQFF.

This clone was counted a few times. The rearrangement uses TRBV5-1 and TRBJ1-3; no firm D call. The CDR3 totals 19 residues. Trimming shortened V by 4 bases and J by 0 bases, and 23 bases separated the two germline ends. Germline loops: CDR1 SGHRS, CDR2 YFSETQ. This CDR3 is CASSLHEAGSPSSGNTIYF. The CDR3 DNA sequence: TGCGCCAGCAGCCTCCACGAAGCGGGGTCCCCCTCCTCTGGAAACACCATATATTTT.

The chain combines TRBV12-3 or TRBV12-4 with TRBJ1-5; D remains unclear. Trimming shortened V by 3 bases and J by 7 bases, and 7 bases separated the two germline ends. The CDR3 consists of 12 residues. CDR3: CASSFPSQPQHF. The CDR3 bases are TGTGCCAGCAGTTTCCCCTCCCAGCCCCAGCATTTT.

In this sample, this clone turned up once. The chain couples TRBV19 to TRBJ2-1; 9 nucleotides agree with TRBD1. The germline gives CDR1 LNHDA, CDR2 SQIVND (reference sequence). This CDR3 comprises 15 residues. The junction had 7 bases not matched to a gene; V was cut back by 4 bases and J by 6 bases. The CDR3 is CASSTGTGYPNEQFF. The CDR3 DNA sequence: TGTGCCAGTAGTACCGGGACAGGGTATCCCAATGAGCAGTTCTTC.

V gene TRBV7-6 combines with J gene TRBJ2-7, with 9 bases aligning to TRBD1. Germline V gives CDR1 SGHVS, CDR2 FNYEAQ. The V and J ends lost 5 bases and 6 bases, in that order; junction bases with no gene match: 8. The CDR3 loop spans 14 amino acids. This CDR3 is CASSQQGAFFEQYF. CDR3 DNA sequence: TGTGCCAGCAGCCAACAGGGGGCCTTCTTCGAGCAGTACTTC.

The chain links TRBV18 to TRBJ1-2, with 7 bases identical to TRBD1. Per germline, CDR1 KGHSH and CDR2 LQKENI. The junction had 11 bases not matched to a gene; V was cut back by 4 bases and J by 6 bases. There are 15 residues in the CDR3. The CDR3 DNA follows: TGTGCCAGCTCACTGGAAGGGGGCGGAATAAATGGCTACACCTTC. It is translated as CASSLEGGGINGYTF. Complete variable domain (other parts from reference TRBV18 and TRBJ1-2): NAGVMQNPRHLVRRRGQEARLRCSPMKGHSHVYWYRQLPEEGLKFMVYLQKENIIDESGMPKERFSAEFPKEGPSILRIQQVVRGDSAAYFCASSLEGGGINGYTFGSGTRLTVV.

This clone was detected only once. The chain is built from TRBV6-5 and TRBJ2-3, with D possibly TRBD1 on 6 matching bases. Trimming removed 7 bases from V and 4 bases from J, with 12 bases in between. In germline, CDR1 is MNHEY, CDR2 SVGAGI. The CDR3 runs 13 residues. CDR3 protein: CASKSPGADTQYF. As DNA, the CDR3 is TGTGCCAGCAAGAGCCCAGGGGCAGATACGCAGTATTTT.